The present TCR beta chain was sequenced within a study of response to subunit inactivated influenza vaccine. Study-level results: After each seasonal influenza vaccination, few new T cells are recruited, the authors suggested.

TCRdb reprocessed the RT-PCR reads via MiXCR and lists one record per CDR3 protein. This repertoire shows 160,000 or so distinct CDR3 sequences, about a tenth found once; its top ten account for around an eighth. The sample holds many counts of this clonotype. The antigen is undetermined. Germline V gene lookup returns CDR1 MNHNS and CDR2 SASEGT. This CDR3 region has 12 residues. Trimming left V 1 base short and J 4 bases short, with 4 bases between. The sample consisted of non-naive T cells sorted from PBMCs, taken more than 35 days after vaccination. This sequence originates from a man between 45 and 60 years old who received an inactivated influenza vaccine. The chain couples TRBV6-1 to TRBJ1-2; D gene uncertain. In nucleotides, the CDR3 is TGTGCCAGCAGTGAAGACGGCTATGGCTACACCTTC. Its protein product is CASSEDGYGYTF.